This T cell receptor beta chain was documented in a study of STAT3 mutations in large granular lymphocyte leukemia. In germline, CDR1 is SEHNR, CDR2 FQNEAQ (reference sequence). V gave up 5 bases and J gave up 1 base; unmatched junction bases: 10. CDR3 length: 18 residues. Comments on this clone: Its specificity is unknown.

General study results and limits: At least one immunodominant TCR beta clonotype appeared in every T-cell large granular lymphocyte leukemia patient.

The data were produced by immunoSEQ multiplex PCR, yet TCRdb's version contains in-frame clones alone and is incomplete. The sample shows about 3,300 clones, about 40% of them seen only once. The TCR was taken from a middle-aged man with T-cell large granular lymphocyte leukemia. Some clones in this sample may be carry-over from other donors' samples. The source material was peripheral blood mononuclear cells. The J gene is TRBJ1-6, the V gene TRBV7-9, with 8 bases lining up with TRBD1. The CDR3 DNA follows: TGTGCCAGCAGCCTTACAGGGGGTAGAAGGTCCTATAATTCACCCCTCCACTTT. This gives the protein CASSLTGGRRSYNSPLHF. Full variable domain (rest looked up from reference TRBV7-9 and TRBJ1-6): DTGVSQNPRHKITKRGQNVTFRCDPISEHNRLYWYRQTLGQGPEFLTYFQNEAQLEKSRLLSDRFSAERPKGSFSTLEIQRTEQGDSAMYLCASSLTGGRRSYNSPLHFGNGTRLTVT.